This TCR beta chain was identified during a study of OX40 agonist ivuxolimab in advanced cancers. Turning to the study itself: Hepatocellular carcinoma, melanoma, renal cell or head and neck cancer was diagnosed in the dose-escalation patients. Patients with prior anti-PD-1, anti-PD-L1 or anti-CTLA-4 therapy were eligible; less than 50% had some. Aged 23 to 79 with a mean of about 63 years, they were around 85% male. General observations from the study: Fewer expanded clones were found on average in CD4+ than in CD8+ T cells.

Produced via immunoSEQ multiplex PCR; TCRdb's table is partial and in-frame only. The data show 90,000 or so clones, with 75% to 95% seen just once and around 2.5% held by the top ten. Points on this clone: The antigen is unknown.

From germline, CDR1 is SGHAT and CDR2 FQNNGV. V was pared by 2 bases and J by 4 bases, with 4 bases of the junction left unmatched. This CDR3 is 15 amino acids long. This TCR was sampled from an adult with an advanced solid tumor such as melanoma, head and neck, liver or kidney cancer. The rearrangement uses TRBV11-2 and TRBJ2-1; TRBD1 matches 8 bases. The sample consisted of CD4+ or CD8+ T cells sorted from blood, taken in a trial of the OX40 agonist ivuxolimab. CDR3 region: CASSLQGAQYNEQFF. CDR3 nucleotide sequence: TGTGCCAGCAGCTTACAGGGGGCGCAGTACAATGAGCAGTTCTTC.